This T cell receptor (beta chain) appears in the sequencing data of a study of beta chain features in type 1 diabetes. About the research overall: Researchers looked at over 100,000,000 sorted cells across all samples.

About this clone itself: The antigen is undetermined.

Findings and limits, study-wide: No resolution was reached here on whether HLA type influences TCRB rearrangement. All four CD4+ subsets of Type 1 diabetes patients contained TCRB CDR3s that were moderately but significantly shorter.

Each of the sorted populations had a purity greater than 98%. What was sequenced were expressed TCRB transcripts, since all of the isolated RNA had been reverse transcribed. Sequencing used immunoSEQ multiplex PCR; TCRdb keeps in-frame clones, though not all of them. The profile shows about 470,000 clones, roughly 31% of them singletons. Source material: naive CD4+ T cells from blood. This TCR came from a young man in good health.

The DNA for the CDR3 is TGCAGCGTTGAAGGAGGAGGGAGGGATACGCAGTATTTT. This gives the protein CSVEGGGRDTQYF. The V gene is TRBV29-1, the J gene TRBJ2-3, with a possible D match to TRBD2 (6 bases). This CDR3 is 13 amino acids long. Deletions cut 1 base from V and 6 bases from J, with 11 bases between. The germline CDR1 and CDR2 sequences are SQVTM and ANQGSEA.